This T cell receptor (beta chain) was sequenced for a study of response to subunit inactivated influenza vaccine listed by TCRdb under 2018. About the full investigation: Deep quantitative T cell receptor repertoire profiling was used in the study to track responses to a trivalent subunit inactivated influenza vaccine.

The method was RT-PCR. TCRdb names Illumina HiSeq 2500 as the instrument used. TCRdb ran its own pipeline on the public reads, namely fastp trimming at Q25 and MiXCR clone calling, and kept in-frame beta chains. Merged by CDR3 protein, the rows form single entries marked with the most common genes and DNA. The sample table lists more than 500,000 distinct CDR3 sequences, about 11% of them with a count of one. The biggest ten clones account for 9.5% to 12% of the sample. This clonotype was detected a few times. It has no known antigen specificity. No per-base quality is available; no much larger clone lies one base away. For CDR1 and CDR2, the germline V gene lists MRHNA and SNTAGT. The CDR3 covers 14 residues, taking in both the cysteine and the phenylalanine. Just CDR3 DNA is preserved here, 42 bases in frame from base 1. V is pruned by 6 bases and J by 4 bases, leaving 8 bases of the junction without a gene match.

What the authors observed across the whole study: According to the authors, only a limited number of new T cells may be recruited by each seasonal influenza vaccination.

This same sample was also taken into another study, of T cells expressing NK-cell markers. As the second publication notes: The TCR beta cDNA libraries were made using 5'RACE template switching, a step that added both a universal primer site and unique molecular identifiers. In sorted CD3+CD56+NKG2C+, CD3+CD56+NKG2C- and CD3+CD56-NKG2C+ T-cell subsets from roughly 8 donors, TCR beta-chain repertoires were profiled. Among the eight sequenced donors, only one was HCMV-seronegative, while the other seven were HCMV-seropositive. In several experiments an anti-gammadeltaTCR antibody was added to restrict sorting to alphabetaTCR-expressing T cells. For 5 or 6 donors, the dominant CD3+CD56+NKG2C+ clonotypes were among the top 10 CD8+ clonotypes and accounted for about 1.0-7.0% of CD8+ T cells. Those dominant clonotypes were again the most abundant among CD3+CD56-NKG2C+ cells in a few donors, at about 28.3-65%. Whether the expanded NKG2C-expressing T cell clones were specific for HCMV antigens remained unclear. The study sequenced eight donors, all healthy volunteers chosen at random: three men and five women. To determine HCMV serostatus, a commercial ELISA kit was used to detect HCMV-specific IgG in serum. Ficoll density gradient centrifugation was used to isolate peripheral blood mononuclear cells from blood. For a handful of donors, unsorted PBMC were also used to sequence bulk peripheral blood T-cell repertoires. Priming for cDNA synthesis came from the TCR beta constant segment, and two successive PCR amplification steps followed. Sequencing of the libraries produced 2 x 150 bp reads on Illumina HiSeq 2000/2500, MiSeq or NextSeq. MIGEC handled demultiplexing of the reads and grouping by UMI, while MiTCR was used to assemble and quantify clonotypes. To exclude erroneous sequences, only TCR cDNA sequences supported by at least two reads were retained. Downstream repertoire analysis used the tcR package, and clonotypes were matched across fractions by CDR3 nucleotide sequence plus V segment. VDJmatch was used to annotate antigen specificity against VDJdb, with one amino acid substitution in CDR3 allowed.

The chain is encoded by TRBV6-4 joined to TRBJ2-5, with TRBD1 identical over 7 junction bases. Specimen: PBMCs from blood, collected on the day of vaccination. The origin of this receptor is a man aged 50 or older who received an inactivated influenza vaccine. Donor details come from another sample of the same person, matched by shared clones. The DNA is as follows: TGTGCCAGCAGCCGATTGGGACAGATAGAGACCCAGTACTTC. It encodes CASSRLGQIETQYF.